A selection of T cell receptor beta chains follows, all from one sample in a study of CD8 T cells in Susac syndrome. Using its own MiXCR run on the immunoSEQ multiplex PCR reads, TCRdb lists one record per CDR3 protein. The sample has 100,000 or so distinct CDR3 sequences; less than 95% are singletons. Sequencing was carried out using CD8+ T cells from PBMCs. The receptor set was obtained from a human donor in good health. The CDR3 runs from the conserved cysteine through the conserved F or W. The order of the fields is clone size, J gene, V gene, D gene, CDR3 length, CDR3 protein, CDR3 DNA. The D gene is left open where the match is weak. Part of the rows lack a size; the others show once, few, many or a class for expanded clones.

>.|TRBJ2-3|TRBV20-1|TRBD1|15
CSADPGQVPPDTQYF
TGCAGTGCTGATCCGGGACAGGTCCCCCCAGATACGCAGTATTTT
>.|TRBJ1-5|TRBV4-3|.|15
CASSPQIISNQPQHF
TGCGCCAGCAGCCCGCAGATTATTAGCAATCAGCCCCAGCATTTT
>.|TRBJ2-7|TRBV14|.|15
CASSQERGGGYEQYF
TGTGCCAGCAGCCAAGAGCGAGGTGGGGGGTACGAGCAGTACTTC
>.|TRBJ2-3|TRBV7-2|TRBD2|14
CASNTGGGTDTQYF
TGTGCCAGCAACACGGGGGGAGGAACAGATACGCAGTATTTT
>.|TRBJ2-7|TRBV19|TRBD1|15
CASSISQDRAGEQYF
TGTGCCAGTAGTATATCCCAAGACAGGGCGGGCGAGCAGTACTTC
>.|TRBJ1-1|TRBV7-3|TRBD1|13
CASSLTGDSEAFF
TGTGCCAGCAGCCTCACAGGGGACTCTGAAGCTTTCTTT
>once|TRBJ2-2|TRBV2|.|15
CASSEIGGNTGELFF
TGTGCCAGCAGTGAGATCGGGGGGAACACCGGGGAGCTGTTTTTT
>few|TRBJ2-2|TRBV4-1|.|14
CASSPPTGTGELFF
TGCGCCAGCAGCCCCCCTACAGGGACCGGGGAGCTGTTTTTT
>.|TRBJ1-1|TRBV6-2/TRBV6-3|.|15
CASSYSIVYNTEAFF
TGTGCCAGCAGTTACTCGATCGTCTACAACACTGAAGCTTTCTTT
>.|TRBJ1-1|TRBV4-1|TRBD1|13
CASSDRDDTEAFF
TGCGCCAGCAGCGACAGGGATGATACTGAAGCTTTCTTT
>.|TRBJ2-3|TRBV5-1|TRBD2|15
CASSFSLAGADTQYF
TGCGCCAGCAGCTTTTCTCTAGCGGGAGCTGATACGCAGTATTTT
>.|TRBJ1-4|TRBV14|.|12
CASSQDYEKLFF
TGTGCCAGCAGCCAAGATTATGAAAAACTGTTTTTT
>.|TRBJ1-1|TRBV27|TRBD1|12
CASSPPTGPTFF
TGTGCCAGCAGTCCCCCGACAGGGCCAACTTTCTTT
>.|TRBJ2-2|TRBV6-5|TRBD1|17
CASSYQGTGWKTGELFF
TGTGCCAGCAGTTACCAGGGGACAGGGTGGAAGACCGGGGAGCTGTTTTTT
>few|TRBJ2-7|TRBV27|.|13
CASKNRGRYEQYF
TGTGCCAGCAAGAACCGGGGGCGCTACGAGCAGTACTTC
>once|TRBJ2-1|TRBV6-6|TRBD1|15
CASIDRDNYYNEQFF
TGTGCCAGCATTGACAGGGATAATTACTACAATGAGCAGTTCTTC
>.|TRBJ2-1|TRBV14|.|16
CASSHVPGLTYNEQFF
TGTGCCAGCAGCCATGTTCCGGGATTAACCTACAATGAGCAGTTCTTC
>.|TRBJ2-1|TRBV29-1|.|13
CSAPGLAPGEQFF
TGCAGCGCTCCGGGACTCGCACCGGGTGAGCAGTTCTTC
>.|TRBJ2-7|TRBV2|.|12
CASRFTGGEQYF
TGTGCCAGCAGATTTACAGGTGGCGAGCAGTACTTC
>.|TRBJ2-7|TRBV12-3/TRBV12-4|TRBD2|15
CASSSSGRAHYEQYF
TGTGCCAGCAGTTCTAGCGGCAGAGCTCACTACGAGCAGTACTTC
>.|TRBJ2-2|TRBV19|.|16
CASSIGVLRNTGELFF
TGTGCCAGTAGTATCGGAGTTTTGAGGAACACCGGGGAGCTGTTTTTT
>.|TRBJ1-2|TRBV5-1|.|13
CASSQPTPHGYTF
TGCGCCAGCAGCCAACCCACCCCGCATGGCTACACCTTC
>.|TRBJ2-7|TRBV15|.|14
CATSGTEDTYEQYF
TGTGCCACCAGTGGGACGGAGGACACCTACGAGCAGTACTTC
>.|TRBJ1-4|TRBV2|.|13
CASGDRLSEKLFF
TGTGCCAGCGGGGACCGCCTTAGTGAAAAACTGTTTTTT
>.|TRBJ1-3|TRBV9|.|13
CASTAPSGNTIYF
TGTGCCAGCACCGCCCCCTCTGGAAACACCATATATTTT
>.|TRBJ2-7|TRBV19|.|15
CASSGGRGQGREQYF
TGTGCCAGTAGTGGTGGTAGAGGGCAGGGTCGCGAGCAGTACTTC
>once|TRBJ1-4|TRBV14|.|15
CASSQQGIANEKLFF
TGTGCCAGCAGCCAGCAGGGTATCGCTAATGAAAAACTGTTTTTT
>once|TRBJ2-1|TRBV27|.|13
CASSYRDYNEQFF
TGTGCCAGCAGTTACAGGGACTACAATGAGCAGTTCTTC
>.|TRBJ2-1|TRBV20-1|.|13
CSARGEGRVEQFF
TGCAGTGCGAGGGGGGAGGGCCGAGTTGAGCAGTTCTTC
>.|TRBJ2-7|TRBV5-6|.|12
CASSFGPYEQYF
TGTGCCAGCAGCTTCGGTCCCTACGAGCAGTACTTC
>.|TRBJ2-7|TRBV13|.|14
CASSFGRRAYEQYF
TGTGCCAGCAGCTTCGGCAGGAGAGCCTACGAGCAGTACTTC
>.|TRBJ1-6|TRBV7-2|TRBD1|15
CASSTKQGADSPLHF
TGTGCCAGCAGCACAAAACAGGGGGCGGATTCACCCCTCCACTTT
>.|TRBJ2-1|TRBV10-3|.|14
CAISELRGNNEQFF
TGTGCCATCAGTGAGCTAAGAGGCAACAATGAGCAGTTCTTC
>.|TRBJ2-7|TRBV13|TRBD1|13
CASSPDRVYEQYF
TGTGCCAGCAGTCCCGACAGGGTCTACGAGCAGTACTTC
>.|TRBJ1-2|TRBV11-1|TRBD1|15
CASSARTGGGYGYTF
TGTGCCAGCAGCGCAAGGACAGGGGGCGGATATGGCTACACCTTC
>.|TRBJ1-6|TRBV10-3|.|14
CAIRETATNSPLHF
TGTGCCATCAGGGAGACAGCGACTAATTCACCCCTCCACTTT
>.|TRBJ1-2|TRBV5-6|.|13
CASSSGANYGYTF
TGTGCCAGCAGCTCCGGGGCTAACTATGGCTACACCTTC
>.|TRBJ1-1|TRBV2|.|14
CASRSRVSDTEAFF
TGTGCCAGCAGGAGCAGGGTCTCGGACACTGAAGCTTTCTTT
>.|TRBJ1-2|TRBV6-2/TRBV6-3|TRBD1|15
CASSLTRDRAGGYTF
TGTGCCAGCTCCCTGACCCGGGACAGGGCGGGTGGCTACACCTTC
>.|TRBJ2-5|TRBV5-1|.|15
CASSLTAGGGETQYF
TGCGCCAGCAGCCTCACCGCCGGAGGCGGAGAGACCCAGTACTTC
>once|TRBJ2-5|TRBV9|.|16
CASSVTAQGLPETQYF
TGTGCCAGCAGCGTAACAGCCCAGGGTCTGCCAGAGACCCAGTACTTC
>.|TRBJ1-2|TRBV5-4|.|13
CASSLDKDGGYTF
TGTGCCAGCAGCTTGGACAAGGATGGTGGCTACACCTTC
>.|TRBJ1-2|TRBV6-5|.|14
CASTRIGANYGYTF
TGTGCCAGCACCAGAATTGGAGCTAACTATGGCTACACCTTC
>.|TRBJ1-1|TRBV6-2/TRBV6-3|.|14
CASSYRATNTEAFF
TGTGCCAGCAGTTACAGGGCAACGAACACTGAAGCTTTCTTT
>.|TRBJ2-7|TRBV3-1|TRBD1|15
CASSQVSTGVHEQYF
TGTGCCAGCAGCCAAGTGTCGACAGGGGTCCACGAGCAGTACTTC
>.|TRBJ1-1|TRBV12-3/TRBV12-4|TRBD1|13
CASSRQGATEAFF
TGTGCCAGCAGCCGACAGGGAGCCACTGAAGCTTTCTTT